What follows are 24 T cell receptor beta chains derived from one specimen sequenced in a study of cytomegalovirus exposure and HLA in healthy donors. PCR was performed using 60 Vbeta and 13 Jbeta primers. The data were produced by immunoSEQ multiplex PCR, yet TCRdb's version contains in-frame clones alone and is incomplete. The sample shows 140,000 to 150,000 clones, 75% to 90% of them seen only once. The sequenced sample was PBMCs. The source of these receptors is a man aged 40-49 years in good health and CMV-seronegative.

This clone was seen just once. The chain links TRBV4-3 to TRBJ2-5; TRBD1 aligns across 7 bases. The length of the CDR3 is 14 residues. J gave up 3 bases and V 1 base, and 2 bases lay outside the gene matches. Germline V gene sequence: CDR1 LGHNA, CDR2 YSLEER. The CDR3 sequence is CASSQGDREETQYF. The CDR3 DNA reads TGCGCCAGCAGCCAAGGTGACAGGGAAGAGACCCAGTACTTC.

This chain connects TRBV6-5 to TRBJ2-7; D is perhaps TRBD1 (6 bases). V lost 0 bases to trimming and J lost 2 bases, with 14 bases between them. Germline V CDR1 and CDR2: MNHEY, SVGAGI. The CDR3 runs to 16 residues. The CDR3 spells CASSYSPTGSTYEQYF. CDR3 DNA sequence: TGTGCCAGCAGTTACTCACCGACAGGTTCCACCTACGAGCAGTACTTC.

This chain connects TRBV11-2 to TRBJ1-2; D is unclear. V was shortened by 1 base and J by 5 bases, with 11 bases between the two germline ends. The CDR3 is 14 amino acids. Germline assignment: CDR1 SGHAT and CDR2 FQNNGV. CDR3 sequence (DNA): TGTGCCAGCAGCTTAGCTCGGTCTCGGTATGGCTACACCTTC. Amino acid sequence: CASSLARSRYGYTF. The variable domain in full, completed from reference TRBV11-2 and TRBJ1-2, reads EAGVAQSPRYKIIEKRQSVAFWCNPISGHATLYWYQQILGQGPKLLIQFQNNGVVDDSQLPKDRFSAERLKGVDSTLKIQPAKLEDSAVYLCASSLARSRYGYTFGSGTRLTVV.

The chain links TRBV27 to TRBJ2-3; D remains ambiguous. The CDR3 is 14 residues long. Germline CDR1 and CDR2: MNHEY and SMNVEV (reference sequence). The ends were cut back, 0 bases at V and 3 bases at J, with 7 bases in the middle. CDR3 loop: CASSLSRLTDTQYF. The CDR3 DNA reads as TGTGCCAGCAGTTTATCGCGGCTTACAGATACGCAGTATTTT.

The V and J genes are TRBV7-8 and TRBJ2-3; weak D call: TRBD2 (6 bases). The germline CDR1 and CDR2 sequences are SGHVS and FQNEAQ. With 2 bases removed from V and 10 bases from J, the gap between germline ends came to 13 bases. CDR3 size: 13 residues. CDR3 amino acids: CASSLLGAGAQYF. The CDR3 DNA sequence: TGTGCCAGCAGCTTACTCGGAGCGGGCGCGCAGTATTTT.

The chain links TRBV19 to TRBJ2-7, with 9 bases fitting TRBD1. The V gene's germline CDR1 is LNHDA and CDR2 SQIVND (reference sequence). J was trimmed by 5 bases and V by 4 bases; bases with no gene match: 3. The CDR3 is 13 residues long. CDR3 DNA sequence: TGTGCCAGTAGTAACCGGGACAGGGACGAGCAGTACTTC. This translates into CASSNRDRDEQYF.

This rearrangement joins TRBV4-1 to TRBJ2-7, with TRBD2 matching over 7 bases. The germline V gene encodes CDR1 MGHRA and CDR2 YSYEKL. V dropped 0 bases and J dropped 1; count of bases not matched to a gene: 6. The CDR3 is 16 amino acids. The CDR3 sequence is CASSQDRDYPSYEQYF. The CDR3 DNA follows: TGCGCCAGCAGCCAAGACCGGGACTATCCGTCCTACGAGCAGTACTTC.

The table lists this clone with a few counts. The chain is built from TRBV10-1 and TRBJ1-1; 7 nucleotides agree with TRBD1. This CDR3 region has 14 residues. The J segment lost 9 bases and the V segment lost 0 bases, leaving 7 bases of the junction unmatched. Germline-derived CDR1 and CDR2 are WNHNN and SYGVQD (reference sequence). CDR3 amino acids: CASSESTGLSQAFF. DNA for the CDR3: TGCGCCAGCAGTGAGTCGACAGGGCTCTCGCAAGCTTTCTTT.

This chain joins TRBV19 and TRBJ2-1, with 14 bases lining up with TRBD2. CDR3 length equals 17 residues. V gave up 3 bases and J gave up 3 bases; unmatched junction bases: 4. The germline V gene has CDR1 LNHDA and CDR2 SQIVND (reference sequence). In DNA form, the CDR3 reads TGTGCCAGTAGTATCGGGACTAGCGGGGGTTTCTACAATGAGCAGTTCTTC. As protein: CASSIGTSGGFYNEQFF.

The chain uses TRBV18 and TRBJ2-5; perhaps TRBD2 as D (5 bases). The CDR3 has 15 amino acids. V lost 5 bases and J lost 4, with 17 bases in between. Germline CDR1 KGHSH, CDR2 LQKENI. DNA of the CDR3: TGTGCCAGCTCAGCATCCAATAGCGTCCGAGAGACCCAGTACTTC. Translating gives CASSASNSVRETQYF. The full variable domain, rest sourced from reference TRBV18 and TRBJ2-5, is NAGVMQNPRHLVRRRGQEARLRCSPMKGHSHVYWYRQLPEEGLKFMVYLQKENIIDESGMPKERFSAEFPKEGPSILRIQQVVRGDSAAYFCASSASNSVRETQYFGPGTRLLVL.

J is TRBJ1-5 and V is TRBV6-1, with 9 nucleotides matching TRBD1. The CDR3 extends over 15 amino acids. CDR1 and CDR2 (germline): MNHNS, SASEGT. Trimming removed 5 bases from V and 2 bases from J; junction bases left unmatched: 4. The CDR3 is CASSRTGEGNQPQHF. The CDR3 region has the DNA TGTGCCAGCAGTCGGACAGGGGAGGGCAATCAGCCCCAGCATTTT.

This clone appeared a few times. The chain has TRBV11-2 and TRBJ2-1, with TRBD2 matching over 11 bases. V trimming: 5 bases; J trimming: 3 bases; junction bases outside the gene matches: 6. The CDR3 spans 16 residues. CDR1 SGHAT and CDR2 FQNNGV come from the germline V gene. The CDR3 sequence is CASSPLAGGNYNEQFF. The CDR3 bases are TGTGCCAGCAGCCCCCTAGCGGGGGGTAACTACAATGAGCAGTTCTTC.

This chain connects TRBV9 to TRBJ2-1; weak D call: TRBD2 (6 bases). CDR1 SGDLS and CDR2 YYNGEE come from the germline V gene. The germline V and J ends were trimmed by 1 base and 0 bases, with 8 bases remaining between them. CDR3 length equals 15 residues. CDR3 nucleotides: TGTGCCAGCAGCGTACTCGGGAGCTCCTACAATGAGCAGTTCTTC. This encodes CASSVLGSSYNEQFF.

The rearrangement uses TRBV5-1 and TRBJ2-7; 9 bases agree with TRBD1. CDR1 is SGHRS and CDR2 is YFSETQ in the germline V gene. J was trimmed by 4 bases and V by 0 bases; bases with no gene match: 2. The CDR3 has 14 amino acids. CDR3 loop: CASSLAQGAYEQYF. Written as DNA, the CDR3 is TGCGCCAGCAGCTTGGCACAGGGGGCTTACGAGCAGTACTTC.

This clone was seen just once. CDR3 region: CASSMRTGELFF. CDR3 nucleotide sequence: TGTGCCAGCAGCATGCGGACCGGGGAGCTGTTTTTT. The chain recombines TRBV7-2 with TRBJ2-2; D unclear. The length of the CDR3 is 12 residues. The ends were cut back, 5 bases at V and 5 bases at J, with 6 bases in the middle. Germline V lookup: CDR1 SGHTA, CDR2 FQGNSA.

The genes are TRBV18 and TRBJ2-4, with D tentatively TRBD1 (6 bases). Germline loops: CDR1 KGHSH, CDR2 LQKENI. Trimming shortened V by 1 base and J by 1 base, and 20 bases separated the two germline ends. This CDR3 comprises 19 residues. This CDR3 is CASSPLQGRRSGAKNIQYF. CDR3 in DNA: TGTGCCAGCTCACCACTCCAGGGGCGACGATCTGGTGCCAAAAACATTCAGTACTTC.

This chain links TRBV7-9 with TRBJ2-5, with TRBD1 matching over 7 bases. Germline V lookup: CDR1 SEHNR, CDR2 FQNEAQ (reference sequence). V lost 6 bases to trimming and J lost 2 bases; unmatched junction nucleotides: 6. The CDR3 is 14 amino acids. CDR3 loop: CASRLTGQQETQYF. CDR3 nucleotides: TGTGCCAGCAGACTCACGGGACAGCAAGAGACCCAGTACTTC.

V gene TRBV9 combines with J gene TRBJ1-2; D uncertain. V lost 0 bases to trimming and J lost 0 bases, with 9 bases between them. The CDR3 length is 15 residues. The V gene's germline CDR1 is SGDLS and CDR2 YYNGEE. As DNA, the CDR3 is TGTGCCAGCAGCGTAGCAGACGGGACTAACTATGGCTACACCTTC. Protein: CASSVADGTNYGYTF.

The rearrangement joins TRBV2 to TRBJ1-2, with TRBD1 matching 7 bases. The CDR3 sequence is 14 residues long. V dropped 7 bases and J dropped 1; count of bases not matched to a gene: 6. Germline V gives CDR1 SNHLY, CDR2 FYNNEI. CDR3 residues: CASISTGINYGYTF. Written as DNA, the CDR3 is TGTGCCAGCATTTCGACAGGGATTAACTATGGCTACACCTTC. Combining the CDR3 with reference TRBV2 and TRBJ1-2 gives the whole variable domain EPEVTQTPSHQVTQMGQEVILRCVPISNHLYFYWYRQILGQKVEFLVSFYNNEISEKSEIFDDQFSVERPDGSNFTLKIRSTKLEDSAMYFCASISTGINYGYTFGSGTRLTVV.

As concerns this clone: Relative to the germline gene, one junction end is altered; a read error may explain this. Other DNA sequences from this sample encode an identical CDR3 as well. The chain recombines TRBV30 with TRBJ1-1; D unclear. The CDR3 is 13 residues long. Per germline, CDR1 GTSNPN and CDR2 SVGIG (reference sequence). CDR3 sequence: CAWARQLNTEAFF. The CDR3 DNA sequence: TGTGCCTGGGCGCGGCAGTTGAACACTGAGGCTTTCTTT.

The J gene is TRBJ2-7, the V gene TRBV28, with 8 bases lining up with TRBD1. Germline CDR1 MDHEN, CDR2 SYDVKM. The V segment lost 6 bases and the J segment 5 bases; nucleotides outside the gene matches: 6. The CDR3 length is 13 residues. CDR3: CASRQGAVNEQYF. In nucleotides, the CDR3 is TGTGCCAGCAGGCAGGGGGCGGTAAACGAGCAGTACTTC.

The V and J genes are TRBV5-6 and TRBJ1-1; D perhaps matches TRBD1 (6 bases). The CDR3 is 15 amino acids. V was cut by 1 base and J by 1 base, with 11 bases left in between. From germline, CDR1 is SGHDT and CDR2 YYEEEE. CDR3 in amino acids: CASSLHPTGNTEAFF. DNA of the CDR3: TGTGCCAGCAGCTTGCACCCGACAGGGAACACTGAAGCTTTCTTT.

The chain has TRBV7-6 and TRBJ2-2; TRBD1 aligns across 9 bases. V trimming: 5 bases; J trimming: 6 bases; junction bases outside the gene matches: 7. This CDR3 contains 15 residues. The germline gives CDR1 SGHVS, CDR2 FNYEAQ. CDR3 nucleotides: TGTGCCAGCAGCCGTTGGGACAGGGTTTCCGGGGAGCTGTTTTTT. This codes for CASSRWDRVSGELFF.

In this sample, this clone turned up once. The chain recombines TRBV5-1 with TRBJ1-5, with a weak D call TRBD1 (6 bases). CDR1 SGHRS and CDR2 YFSETQ come from the germline V gene. This CDR3 spans 16 amino acids. Trimming removed 0 bases from V and 4 bases from J, with 14 bases in between. Here the CDR3 reads CASSLGWGRGNQPQHF. CDR3 nucleotide sequence: TGCGCCAGCAGCTTGGGTTGGGGGCGCGGTAATCAGCCCCAGCATTTT.